These 14 T cell receptor beta chains were sequenced from one sample in a study of early T cells in non-severe SARS-CoV-2 infection. A single record per CDR3 protein comes from TCRdb applying MiXCR to the 5' RACE reads. The data hold about 28,000 distinct CDR3 sequences, with 4.5% to 5.5% observed a single time. Sequencing was done on a sample of whole blood. These TCRs come from an adult who was a healthcare worker with PCR-confirmed SARS-CoV-2 infection or an uninfected control (not recorded which).

This clonotype has at least ten counts. The chain is built from TRBV6-5 and TRBJ2-5; 9 nucleotides align to TRBD1. Trimming at V came to 2 bases and at J to 4 bases, leaving 2 bases not matched to a gene. The CDR3 is 14 residues long. In germline, CDR1 is MNHEY, CDR2 SVGAGI. The CDR3 spells CASSYRDRVETQYF. The CDR3 nucleotides read TGTGCCAGCAGTTACAGGGACAGGGTAGAGACCCAGTACTTC.

This clonotype was counted a few times. The rearrangement uses TRBV14 and TRBJ2-3; 13 positions match TRBD2. V lost 3 bases and J lost 1; bases outside the gene matches: 4. The CDR3 covers 17 residues. Germline-derived CDR1 and CDR2 are SGHDN and FVKESK. The CDR3 sequence is CASSQTSGGPRTDTQYF. The CDR3 coding sequence is TGTGCCAGCAGCCAGACTAGCGGGGGGCCTCGCACAGATACGCAGTATTTT.

In DNA, the CDR3 is TGCGCCAGCAGCTTGGCCCGGCGGGATGAGCAGTTCTTC. Its protein product is CASSLARRDEQFF. The V gene is TRBV5-1, the J gene TRBJ2-1; D is possibly TRBD2 (5 bases). V lost 0 bases and J lost 8, with 9 bases in between. Per germline, CDR1 SGHRS and CDR2 YFSETQ. The CDR3 has 13 residues.

This clonotype showed up many times. The chain uses TRBV11-2 and TRBJ2-1; TRBD2 agrees at 9 bases. The CDR3 has 16 residues. The germline V gene encodes CDR1 SGHAT and CDR2 FQNNGV. V dropped 5 bases and J dropped 2; count of bases not matched to a gene: 7. In DNA, the CDR3 is TGTGCCAGCAGCACCCATAGCGGGAGCCCCTACAATGAGCAGTTCTTC. Amino acid sequence: CASSTHSGSPYNEQFF.

The V call is TRBV5-1, the J call TRBJ2-3, with D unclear. Germline values: CDR1 SGHRS, CDR2 YFSETQ. V gave up 0 bases and J gave up 6 bases, with 14 bases separating them. This CDR3 spans 15 amino acids. DNA for the CDR3: TGCGCCAGCAGCTTGGAAGGCTCCAGCCCCGATACGCAGTATTTT. Protein: CASSLEGSSPDTQYF.

This clonotype was detected a few times. J is TRBJ2-2 and V is TRBV11-3; 11 nucleotides line up with TRBD2. From germline, CDR1 is SGHNT and CDR2 YENEEA. The CDR3 runs to 16 residues. Trimming cost V 2 bases and J 5 bases; bases outside gene matches: 4. The CDR3 nucleotides are TGTGCCAGCAGCTTAACCCGGACTAGCGGGACCGGGGAGCTGTTTTTT. Translation: CASSLTRTSGTGELFF.

This clonotype was seen at least ten times. V is TRBV2 and J is TRBJ1-1; the D gene is possibly TRBD1 (5 bases). This CDR3 contains 16 residues. V lost 6 bases to trimming and J lost 2 bases, with 19 bases between them. Germline loops: CDR1 SNHLY, CDR2 FYNNEI. CDR3 in amino acids: CASRGGSGRANTEAFF. CDR3 sequence (DNA): TGTGCCAGCAGAGGAGGTTCAGGCAGGGCAAACACTGAAGCTTTCTTT.

This clonotype was seen ten or more times. The CDR3 spells CAWSTGSKTQPQHF. CDR3 in DNA: TGTGCCTGGAGTACGGGTTCTAAGACTCAGCCCCAGCATTTT. J is TRBJ1-5 and V is TRBV30; no clear D. Deletions cut 2 bases from V and 6 bases from J, with 14 bases between. Per the germline V gene, CDR1 is GTSNPN and CDR2 is SVGIG (reference sequence). This CDR3 is built from 14 residues.

This clonotype was observed at least ten times. This rearrangement joins TRBV29-1 to TRBJ2-6, with D maybe TRBD2 (6 bases). The CDR3 sequence is 16 residues long. Germline values: CDR1 SQVTM, CDR2 ANQGSEA. V dropped 7 bases and J dropped 4 bases, with 20 bases sitting between them. The chain's CDR3 is CSATGPGRTGANVLTF. CDR3 nucleotide sequence: TGCAGCGCCACGGGGCCAGGGAGGACCGGGGCCAACGTCCTGACTTTC.

This clonotype has ten or more counts. This rearrangement joins TRBV11-2 to TRBJ1-1; D uncertain. CDR1 is SGHAT and CDR2 is FQNNGV in the germline V gene. Trimming shortened V by 5 bases and J by 3 bases, and 16 bases separated the two germline ends. The CDR3 consists of 15 residues. This chain's CDR3 is CASSPRAGLDTEAFF. In nucleotides, the CDR3 is TGTGCCAGCAGCCCTCGAGCAGGTTTAGACACTGAAGCTTTCTTT. The variable domain in full, completed from reference TRBV11-2 and TRBJ1-1, reads EAGVAQSPRYKIIEKRQSVAFWCNPISGHATLYWYQQILGQGPKLLIQFQNNGVVDDSQLPKDRFSAERLKGVDSTLKIQPAKLEDSAVYLCASSPRAGLDTEAFFGQGTRLTVV.

This clonotype came up many times. The genes are TRBV28 and TRBJ1-5; the D is unclear. V lost 4 bases and J 7 bases, leaving 14 bases between the germline ends. Germline V gene lookup returns CDR1 MDHEN and CDR2 SYDVKM. CDR3 length: 14 amino acids. The CDR3 reads CASSWLGLGQPQHF. CDR3 DNA sequence: TGTGCCAGCAGTTGGTTGGGTTTGGGACAGCCCCAGCATTTT.

There are many counts of this clonotype. The genes are TRBV29-1 and TRBJ2-3, with TRBD1 identical over 9 bases. The trim removed 3 bases at V and 0 bases at J, leaving 4 bases unmatched. Germline V gives CDR1 SQVTM, CDR2 ANQGSEA. This CDR3 region has 15 residues. The CDR3, as DNA: TGCAGCGTTGACACCGGGACAGGGAGCACAGATACGCAGTATTTT. Its protein product is CSVDTGTGSTDTQYF.

This clonotype was seen many times. J is TRBJ1-1 and V is TRBV9, with TRBD1 matching over 8 bases. V dropped 5 bases and J dropped 1; count of bases not matched to a gene: 10. The CDR3 spans 16 residues. Per the germline V gene, CDR1 is SGDLS and CDR2 is YYNGEE. CDR3 DNA: TGTGCCAGCAGTCTTACAGGGGGAGGTAAGAACACTGAAGCTTTCTTT. It codes for CASSLTGGGKNTEAFF.

There are a few counts of this clonotype. The chain combines TRBV6-5 with TRBJ2-5, with 8 nucleotides matching TRBD1. The CDR3 is 14 residues long. The V and J ends lost 5 bases and 5 bases, in that order; junction bases with no gene match: 7. CDR1 MNHEY and CDR2 SVGAGI come from the germline V gene. In nucleotides, the CDR3 is TGTGCCAGCAGTGAGGACAGGGCAGGGGAGACCCAGTACTTC. Amino acids: CASSEDRAGETQYF.